The next 10 T cell receptor beta chains were all read from a single sample in a study of response to subunit inactivated influenza vaccine. From the RT-PCR reads, TCRdb called clonotypes with MiXCR, one entry per CDR3 protein. The data contain around 850,000 distinct CDR3 sequences, less than 20% of them singletons. Source: PBMCs from blood, taken roughly 5 days after vaccination. The receptors were sampled from a man between 45 and 60 years old who received an inactivated influenza vaccine.

This clonotype was observed at least ten times. This chain links TRBV28 with TRBJ2-7; 12 positions agree with TRBD2. The V gene's germline CDR1 is MDHEN and CDR2 SYDVKM. Trimming removed 5 bases from V and 4 bases from J; junction bases left unmatched: 12. CDR3 length equals 17 residues. The CDR3 sequence is CASSPPRLTSGSYEQYF. The CDR3 DNA is TGTGCCAGCAGTCCGCCCCGGCTGACTAGCGGGAGTTACGAGCAGTACTTC.

V and J are TRBV7-9 and TRBJ2-1, with D maybe TRBD2 (6 bases). Trimming pared 5 bases from V and 9 bases from J, leaving 14 bases between. The CDR3 totals 13 residues. Germline CDR1 is SEHNR and CDR2 is FQNEAQ (reference sequence). The CDR3, as DNA: TGTGCCAGCAGCCCGATTGCGGGGAGTGAGCAGTTCTTC. Amino acids: CASSPIAGSEQFF.

This clonotype was recorded many times. This rearrangement joins TRBV7-9 to TRBJ2-7; no firm D call. The CDR3 loop spans 14 amino acids. Per germline, CDR1 SEHNR and CDR2 FQNEAQ (reference sequence). V was clipped by 5 bases and J by 2 bases, with 13 bases between them. CDR3 in DNA: TGTGCCAGCAGCGGCCAGAAGGTTCCCTACGAGCAGTACTTC. Translation: CASSGQKVPYEQYF.

This clonotype was recorded at least ten times. The V call is TRBV20-1, the J call TRBJ2-1; no clear D. The CDR3 runs to 10 residues. Looked up from germline, CDR1 is DFQATT and CDR2 is SNEGSKA (reference sequence). V lost 5 bases and J lost 3, with 2 bases in between. CDR3 loop: CSAYYNEQFF. DNA for the CDR3: TGCAGTGCTTACTACAATGAGCAGTTCTTC.

The chain is built from TRBV7-2 and TRBJ2-1; perhaps TRBD2 as D (5 bases). This CDR3 has 16 amino acids. Trimming took 5 bases from V and 6 from J, leaving 20 bases between them. The germline V gene has CDR1 SGHTA and CDR2 FQGNSA. Written as DNA, the CDR3 is TGTGCCAGCAGCCTCCCTAAGGGCGGGTCCCTCAATGAGCAGTTCTTC. Translating gives CASSLPKGGSLNEQFF.

The table lists this clonotype with a few counts. The chain employs TRBV28 and TRBJ2-3; D possibly corresponds to TRBD2 (7 bases). The CDR3 sequence is 16 residues long. From germline, CDR1 is MDHEN and CDR2 SYDVKM. The germline V and J ends were trimmed by 8 bases and 3 bases, with 21 bases remaining between them. The CDR3 DNA reads as TGTGCCAGCCGACCCTGGGGGGGCCTAAGAACAGATACGCAGTATTTT. It specifies CASRPWGGLRTDTQYF. The whole variable domain, remainder taken from reference TRBV28 and TRBJ2-3, is DVKVTQSSRYLVKRTGEKVFLECVQDMDHENMFWYRQDPGLGLRLIYFSYDVKMKEKGDIPEGYSVSREKKERFSLILESASTNQTSMYLCASRPWGGLRTDTQYFGPGTRLTVL.

This chain links TRBV6-2 or TRBV6-3 with TRBJ2-7; no definite D call. Looked up from germline, CDR1 is MNHEY and CDR2 is SVGEGT. This CDR3 spans 14 amino acids. Trimming took off 7 bases at V and 2 bases at J, with 15 bases between the two ends. The CDR3 DNA is TGTGCCAGCACCCGGTACGGGCAGACCTACGAGCAGTACTTC. Protein: CASTRYGQTYEQYF.

This chain uses TRBV6-1 with TRBJ2-7, with a weak D call TRBD2 (7 bases). In germline, CDR1 is MNHNS, CDR2 SASEGT. Between the trimmed V and J ends, which lost 8 bases and 0 bases, there was a span of 14 bases. The length of the CDR3 is 14 residues. The CDR3 protein is CASGGGPRSYEQYF. CDR3 DNA: TGTGCCAGCGGGGGGGGGCCCCGCTCCTACGAGCAGTACTTC.

The J gene is TRBJ2-7, the V gene TRBV18; the D is unclear. This CDR3 region has 15 residues. Germline CDR1 reads KGHSH; CDR2 reads LQKENI. V dropped 3 bases and J dropped 3 bases, with 15 bases sitting between them. In nucleotides, the CDR3 is TGTGCCAGCTCACCCCCGGGCCTCTTCAACTACGAGCAGTACTTC. It encodes CASSPPGLFNYEQYF.

Concerning this clonotype: It may be a read error: a sequence one base away is much more abundant. CDR3 DNA sequence: TGCGACAGCAGCCAAAGGACAGGGTCTGGGGCCAACGTCCTGACTTTC. This encodes CDSSQRTGSGANVLTF. V usage is TRBV5-1 and J usage is TRBJ2-6, with 8 positions matching TRBD1. Germline values: CDR1 SGHRS, CDR2 YFSETQ. This CDR3 contains 16 residues.